These T cell receptor beta chains were read from a single sample in a study of CD8+CD57+ T cells in acquired aplastic anemia. TCRdb itself ran the reads through MiXCR, one entry per CDR3 protein. The sample carries around 170,000 distinct CDR3 sequences, 35% to 50% recorded once. Source material: sorted CD4+, CD8+, or CD8+CD57+ T cells (not recorded which) from PBMCs. The source is a human donor in good health. Both conserved end residues are part of each CDR3. Fields, in order: D gene, clone size, V gene, J gene, CDR3 protein, CDR3 DNA. A D gene is named only where the DNA matches it firmly. Some rows mark clone size as missing; the rest say once, few, many or name a class of expanded clone.

.	few	TRBV2	TRBJ2-7	CASSDSHYEQYF	TGTGCCAGCAGTGACAGTCACTACGAGCAGTACTTC
TRBD1	.	TRBV4-1	TRBJ2-7	CASSQAGQGEREQYF	TGCGCCAGCAGCCAAGCGGGACAGGGGGAGCGGGAGCAGTACTTC
TRBD1	.	TRBV10-3	TRBJ2-2	CAMMSRDRENTGELFF	TGTGCCATGATGTCCCGGGACAGGGAGAACACCGGGGAGCTGTTTTTT
.	many	TRBV6-1	TRBJ2-7	CASKTPVYEQYF	TGTGCCAGCAAGACTCCTGTCTACGAGCAGTACTTC
TRBD1	.	TRBV10-3	TRBJ1-2	CAISEGTGPSGYTF	TGTGCCATCAGTGAGGGGACAGGACCCTCTGGCTACACCTTC
TRBD1	many	TRBV12-3/TRBV12-4	TRBJ2-1	CASSESGTGNYNEQFF	TGTGCCAGCAGTGAGTCCGGGACAGGGAACTACAATGAGCAGTTCTTC
.	.	TRBV7-9	TRBJ1-5	CASRPKGPNRPQHF	TGTGCCAGCAGGCCAAAAGGGCCCAATCGGCCCCAGCATTTT
.	.	TRBV10-2	TRBJ1-5	CASSDGEINQPQHF	TGCGCCAGCAGTGATGGGGAGATCAATCAGCCCCAGCATTTT
TRBD2	.	TRBV20-1	TRBJ2-7	CSASLAGDGYF	TGCAGTGCTAGTCTGGCGGGAGATGGGTACTTC
.	many	TRBV29-1	TRBJ1-1	CSVAWTLNTEAFF	TGCAGCGTTGCGTGGACACTGAACACTGAAGCTTTCTTT
TRBD1	.	TRBV30	TRBJ2-3	CAWSARQGSTDTQYF	TGTGCCTGGAGTGCACGACAGGGGAGCACAGATACGCAGTATTTT
.	.	TRBV4-3	TRBJ2-1	CASSQDWAREQFF	TGCGCCAGCAGCCAAGATTGGGCACGTGAGCAGTTCTTC
TRBD1	.	TRBV3-1	TRBJ1-5	CASSQGGRGDQPQHF	TGTGCCAGCAGCCAAGGAGGCAGGGGGGATCAGCCCCAGCATTTT
.	many	TRBV9	TRBJ2-5	CASSVGNSQETQYF	TGTGCCAGCAGCGTAGGAAATAGCCAAGAGACCCAGTACTTC
.	many	TRBV20-1	TRBJ1-2	CSARGGTTNYGYTF	TGCAGTGCTAGAGGGGGGACAACAAACTATGGCTACACCTTC
.	many	TRBV20-1	TRBJ2-7	CSARDAADYEQYF	TGCAGTGCTAGAGATGCGGCAGACTACGAGCAGTACTTC
TRBD2	.	TRBV11-2	TRBJ2-7	CASTTGRARDEQYF	TGTGCCAGCACCACCGGGAGGGCCCGAGACGAGCAGTACTTC
.	.	TRBV10-3	TRBJ2-2	CAISESGPLTGELFF	TGTGCCATCAGTGAGAGCGGGCCGCTAACCGGGGAGCTGTTTTTT
.	few	TRBV10-3	TRBJ1-3	CATTTQDSGNTIYF	TGTGCCACAACCACTCAGGACAGTGGAAACACCATATATTTT
.	many	TRBV5-1	TRBJ2-6	CASSLTVNSGANVLTF	TGCGCCAGCAGCTTGACGGTAAACTCTGGGGCCAACGTCCTGACTTTC
.	.	TRBV13	TRBJ1-6	CASSGAGDLGNSPLHF	TGTGCCAGCAGCGGGGCAGGGGATTTGGGTAATTCACCCCTCCACTTT
TRBD2	.	TRBV13	TRBJ2-1	CASGLTDRTGTRIDNEQFF	TGTGCCAGCGGCTTAACGGACCGGACCGGGACTAGGATCGACAATGAGCAGTTCTTC
TRBD2	many	TRBV24-1	TRBJ2-1	CATSDTLTSGTYNEQFF	TGTGCCACCAGTGATACCCTGACTAGCGGGACCTACAATGAGCAGTTCTTC
.	.	TRBV19	TRBJ2-7	CASSRLASEGYEQYF	TGTGCCAGTAGTAGGCTGGCTAGTGAAGGCTACGAGCAGTACTTC
.	few	TRBV19	TRBJ1-4	CAIGREKLFF	TGTGCCATCGGACGGGAAAAACTGTTTTTT
.	.	TRBV24-1	TRBJ1-2	CAIGVGTDYGYTF	TGTGCCATCGGGGTGGGGACGGATTATGGCTACACCTTC
TRBD1	few	TRBV6-4	TRBJ2-1	CASRTGGTSYNEQFF	TGTGCCAGCAGGACAGGGGGCACCTCCTACAATGAGCAGTTCTTC
TRBD1	.	TRBV2	TRBJ1-1	CASTRLTGAMNTEAFF	TGTGCCAGCACTCGACTGACAGGGGCCATGAACACTGAAGCTTTCTTT